What follows are 9 T cell receptor beta chains derived from one specimen sequenced in a study of T cell responses to AZD1222 COVID-19 vaccine. Libraries were prepared by immunoSEQ multiplex PCR; TCRdb keeps only in-frame clonotypes and omits some of them. The sample records about 92,000 clones, approximately 90% being singletons. The sequencing here drew on peripheral blood, taken on day 0 of AZD1222 vaccination. The receptors stem from an adult in good health.

The CDR3 here is CASSLGDNSPLHF. The CDR3 region has the DNA TGTGCCAGCAGTTTAGGGGATAATTCACCCCTCCACTTT. The V and J genes are TRBV6-5 and TRBJ1-6; a possible D gene is TRBD1 (5 bases). CDR1 is MNHEY, CDR2 SVGAGI, per germline. The V and J ends lost 4 bases and 5 bases respectively, with 6 bases between them. The CDR3 length is 13 residues.

The chain joins TRBV4-3 to TRBJ2-3; D gene unclear. Trimming cost V 0 bases and J 0 bases, with 13 bases left between them. The germline CDR1 and CDR2 sequences are LGHNA and YSLEER. This CDR3 spans 17 amino acids. In DNA, the CDR3 is TGCGCCAGCAGCCAAGATTTTATGGCCTCTAGCACAGATACGCAGTATTTT. Translating it yields CASSQDFMASSTDTQYF.

V gene TRBV5-1 combines with J gene TRBJ1-2, with D perhaps matching TRBD1 (5 bases). CDR3 length: 14 residues. In germline, CDR1 is SGHRS, CDR2 YFSETQ. V was cut by 1 base and J by 6 bases, with 13 bases left in between. The CDR3 DNA is TGCGCCAGCAGCTTGTCACAGGCCGGGGATGGCTACACCTTC. Protein sequence: CASSLSQAGDGYTF.

The DNA of the CDR3 is TGTGCCAGCAGCGTCGCCGGACAGGGGGCACAAGCTTTCTTT. Amino acid sequence: CASSVAGQGAQAFF. The V and J genes are TRBV9 and TRBJ1-1, with 11 bases that match TRBD1. The CDR3 sequence is 14 residues long. V shed 2 bases, J shed 9 bases, and the junction held 6 bases outside the gene matches. Germline lookup yields CDR1 SGDLS and CDR2 YYNGEE.

The chain combines TRBV11-3 with TRBJ2-2, with D possibly matching TRBD1 (5 bases). This CDR3 has 13 amino acids. Germline V gene data show CDR1 as SGHNT and CDR2 as YENEEA. Trimming took off 5 bases at V and 5 bases at J, with 9 bases between the two ends. CDR3 amino acids: CASSGRQTGELFF. Here the CDR3 DNA reads TGTGCCAGCAGCGGTCGACAGACCGGGGAGCTGTTTTTT.

V gene TRBV7-2 combines with J gene TRBJ2-7; perhaps TRBD2 as D (6 bases). This CDR3 is 15 amino acids long. The V end lost 0 bases, the J end lost 3 bases, and 12 bases lay between the germline ends. The germline V gene encodes CDR1 SGHTA and CDR2 FQGNSA. CDR3: CASSLAAGPIYEQYF. CDR3 nucleotides: TGTGCCAGCAGCTTAGCCGCGGGACCCATCTACGAGCAGTACTTC.

The chain employs TRBV29-1 and TRBJ1-2; perhaps TRBD1 as D (5 bases). The CDR3 consists of 13 residues. Germline CDR1 reads SQVTM; CDR2 reads ANQGSEA. The V end was cut by 7 bases, the J end by 5 bases, with 17 bases between. CDR3 region: CSAAEVGTYGYTF. For the CDR3, the DNA is TGCAGCGCGGCGGAAGTAGGGACGTATGGCTACACCTTC.

The rearrangement joins TRBV18 to TRBJ2-1; TRBD2 agrees at 8 bases. Germline CDR1 and CDR2: KGHSH and LQKENI. CDR3 length equals 17 residues. J lost 5 bases, V lost 0 bases, and 9 bases had no gene match. For the CDR3, the DNA is TGTGCCAGCTCACCACCCGGTCGGGGGGGACTACACAATGAGCAGTTCTTC. Protein product: CASSPPGRGGLHNEQFF.

CDR3 protein: CASRHGLAGGPSGELFF. CDR3 coding DNA: TGTGCCAGCAGACACGGACTAGCGGGGGGGCCGTCCGGGGAGCTGTTTTTT. This sequence joins TRBV7-6 and TRBJ2-2, with TRBD2 matching over 15 bases. Germline trimming cut 6 bases from V and 6 bases from J; bases unmatched to any gene: 8. Germline V gene data show CDR1 as SGHVS and CDR2 as FNYEAQ. CDR3 length: 17 amino acids. The full variable domain, with the rest looked up from reference TRBV7-6 and TRBJ2-2, is GAGVSQSPRYKVTKRGQDVALRCDPISGHVSLYWYRQALGQGPEFLTYFNYEAQQDKSGLPNDRFSAERPEGSISTLTIQRTEQRDSAMYRCASRHGLAGGPSGELFFGEGSRLTVL.